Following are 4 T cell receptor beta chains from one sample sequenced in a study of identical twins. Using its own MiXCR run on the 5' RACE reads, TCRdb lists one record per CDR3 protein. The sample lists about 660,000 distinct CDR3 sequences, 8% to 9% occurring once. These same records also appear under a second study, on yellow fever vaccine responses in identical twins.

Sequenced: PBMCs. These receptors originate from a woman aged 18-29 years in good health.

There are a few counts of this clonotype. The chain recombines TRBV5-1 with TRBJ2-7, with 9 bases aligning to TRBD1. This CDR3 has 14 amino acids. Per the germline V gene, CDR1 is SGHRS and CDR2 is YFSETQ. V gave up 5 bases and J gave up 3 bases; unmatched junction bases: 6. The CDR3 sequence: CASRAPGQGYEQYF. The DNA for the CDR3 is TGCGCCAGCAGAGCACCGGGACAGGGCTACGAGCAGTACTTC. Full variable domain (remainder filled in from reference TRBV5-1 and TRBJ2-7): KAGVTQTPRYLIKTRGQQVTLSCSPISGHRSVSWYQQTPGQGLQFLFEYFSETQRNKGNFPGRFSGRQFSNSRSEMNVSTLELGDSALYLCASRAPGQGYEQYFGPGTRLTVT.

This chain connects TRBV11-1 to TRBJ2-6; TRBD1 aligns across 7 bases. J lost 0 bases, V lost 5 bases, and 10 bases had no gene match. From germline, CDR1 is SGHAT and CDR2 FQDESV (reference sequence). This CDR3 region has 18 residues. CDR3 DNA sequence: TGTGCCAGCAGCGGCCGGGACAGAGATCCCTCTGGGGCCAACGTCCTGACTTTC. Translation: CASSGRDRDPSGANVLTF.

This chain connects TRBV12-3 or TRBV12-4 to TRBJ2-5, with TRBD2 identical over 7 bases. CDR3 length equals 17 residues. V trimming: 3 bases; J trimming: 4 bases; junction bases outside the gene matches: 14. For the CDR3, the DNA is TGTGCCAGCAGTTTTCGGGACTACGGGTTTCGGGGAGAGACCCAGTACTTC. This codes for CASSFRDYGFRGETQYF.

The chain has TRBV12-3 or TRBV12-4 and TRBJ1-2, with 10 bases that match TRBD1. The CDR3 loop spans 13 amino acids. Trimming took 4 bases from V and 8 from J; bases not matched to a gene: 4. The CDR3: CASSSGTGEGYTF. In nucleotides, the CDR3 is TGTGCCAGCAGTTCAGGGACAGGGGAAGGCTACACCTTC.